Detailed here is one T cell receptor beta chain. Its antigen is currently unknown. CDR1 is LNHNV, CDR2 YYDKDF, per germline (reference sequence). This CDR3 has 14 residues. The germline V and J ends were trimmed by 3 bases and 4 bases, with 10 bases remaining between them. This specimen comes from a study of a mutant IDH1 vaccine in newly diagnosed glioma. The protocol was immunoSEQ multiplex PCR, while the TCRdb copy is restricted to in-frame clones and leaves out a portion. The repertoire holds roughly 110,000 clones, with about 90% as singletons. As for time point: week 11, during vaccination. Every vaccination contained 300 ug of the mutant IDH1 20-mer peptide and was paired with topical imiquimod.

The chain couples TRBV15 to TRBJ2-1; a weak D match, TRBD1 (7 bases). This TCR came from a woman in her 50s with glioma. The sample was PBMCs, taken from a glioma patient whose treatment included an IDH1 peptide vaccine. DNA of the CDR3: TGTGCCACCAGCAGGGGGGGACAGTACAATGAGCAGTTCTTC. This encodes CATSRGGQYNEQFF.